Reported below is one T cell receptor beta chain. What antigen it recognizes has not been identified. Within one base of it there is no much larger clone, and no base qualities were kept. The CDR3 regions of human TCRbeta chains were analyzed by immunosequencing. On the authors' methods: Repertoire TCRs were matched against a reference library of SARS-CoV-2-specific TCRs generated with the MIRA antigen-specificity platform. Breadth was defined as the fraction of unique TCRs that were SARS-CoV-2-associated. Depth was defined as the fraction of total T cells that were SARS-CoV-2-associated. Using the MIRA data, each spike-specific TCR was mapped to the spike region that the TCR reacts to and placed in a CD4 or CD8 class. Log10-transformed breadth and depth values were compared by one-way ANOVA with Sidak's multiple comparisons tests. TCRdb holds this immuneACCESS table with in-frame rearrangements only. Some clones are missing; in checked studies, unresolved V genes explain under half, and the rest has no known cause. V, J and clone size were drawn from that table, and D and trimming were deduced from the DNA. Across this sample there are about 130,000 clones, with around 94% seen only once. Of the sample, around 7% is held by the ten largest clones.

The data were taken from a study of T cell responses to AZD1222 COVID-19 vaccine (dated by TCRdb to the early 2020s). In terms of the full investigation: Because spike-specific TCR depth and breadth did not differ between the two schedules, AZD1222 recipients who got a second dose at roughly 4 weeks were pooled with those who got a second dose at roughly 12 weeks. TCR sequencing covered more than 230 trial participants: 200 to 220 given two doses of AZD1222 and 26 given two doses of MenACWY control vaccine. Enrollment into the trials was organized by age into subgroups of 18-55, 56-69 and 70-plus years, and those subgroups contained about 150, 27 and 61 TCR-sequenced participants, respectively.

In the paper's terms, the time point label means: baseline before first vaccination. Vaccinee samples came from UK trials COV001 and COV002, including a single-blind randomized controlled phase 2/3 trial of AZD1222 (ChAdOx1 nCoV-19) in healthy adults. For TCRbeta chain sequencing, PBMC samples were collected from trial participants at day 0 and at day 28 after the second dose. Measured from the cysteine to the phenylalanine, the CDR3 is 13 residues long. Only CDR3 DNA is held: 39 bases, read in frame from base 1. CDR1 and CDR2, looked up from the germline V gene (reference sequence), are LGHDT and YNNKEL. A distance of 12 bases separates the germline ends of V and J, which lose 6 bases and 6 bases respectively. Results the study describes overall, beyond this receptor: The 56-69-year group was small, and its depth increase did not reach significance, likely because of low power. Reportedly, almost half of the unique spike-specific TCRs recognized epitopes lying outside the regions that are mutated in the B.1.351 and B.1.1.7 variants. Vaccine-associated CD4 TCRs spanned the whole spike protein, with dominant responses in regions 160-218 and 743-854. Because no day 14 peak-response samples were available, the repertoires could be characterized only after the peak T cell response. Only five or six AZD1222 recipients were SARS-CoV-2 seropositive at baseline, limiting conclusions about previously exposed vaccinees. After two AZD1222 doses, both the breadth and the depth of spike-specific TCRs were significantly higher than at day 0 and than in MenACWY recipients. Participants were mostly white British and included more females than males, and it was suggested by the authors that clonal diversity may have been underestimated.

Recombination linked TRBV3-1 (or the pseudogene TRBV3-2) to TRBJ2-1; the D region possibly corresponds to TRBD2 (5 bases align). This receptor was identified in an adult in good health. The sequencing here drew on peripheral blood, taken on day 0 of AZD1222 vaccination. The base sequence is TGTGCCAGCAGACGGGATCCTGCCAATGAGCAGTTCTTC. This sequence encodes CASRRDPANEQFF.